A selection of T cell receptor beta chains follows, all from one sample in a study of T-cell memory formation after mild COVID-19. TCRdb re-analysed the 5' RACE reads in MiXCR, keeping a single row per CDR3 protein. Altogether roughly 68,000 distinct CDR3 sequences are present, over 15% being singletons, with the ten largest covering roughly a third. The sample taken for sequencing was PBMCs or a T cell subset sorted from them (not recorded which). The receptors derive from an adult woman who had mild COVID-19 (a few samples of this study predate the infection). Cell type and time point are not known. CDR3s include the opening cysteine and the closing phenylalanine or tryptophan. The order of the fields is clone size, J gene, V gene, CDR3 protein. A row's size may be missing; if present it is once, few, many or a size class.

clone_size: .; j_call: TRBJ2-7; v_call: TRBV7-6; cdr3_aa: CASSNRGSYEQYF
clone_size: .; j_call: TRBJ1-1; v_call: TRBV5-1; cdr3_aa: CASSPGHRSSTEAFF
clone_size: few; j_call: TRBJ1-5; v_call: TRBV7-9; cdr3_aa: CASSYALGSNQPQHF
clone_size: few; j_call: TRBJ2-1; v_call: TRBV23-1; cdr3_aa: CASRGQGAISYNEQFF
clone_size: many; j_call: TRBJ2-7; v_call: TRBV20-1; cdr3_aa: CSASTSGSYEQYF
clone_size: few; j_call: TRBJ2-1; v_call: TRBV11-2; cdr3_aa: CASSFSGMEQFF
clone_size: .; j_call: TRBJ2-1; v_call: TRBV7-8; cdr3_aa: CASSLERTSRGNEQFF
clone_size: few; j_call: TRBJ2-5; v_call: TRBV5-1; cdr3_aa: CASSFRPGEVQETQYF
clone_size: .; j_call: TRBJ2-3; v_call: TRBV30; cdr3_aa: CAWSVHQRLSTDTQYF
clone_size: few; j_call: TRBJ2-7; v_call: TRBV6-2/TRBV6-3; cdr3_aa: CASSFPGEQYF
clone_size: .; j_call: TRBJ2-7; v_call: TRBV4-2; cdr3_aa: CASSQDPGTEQYF
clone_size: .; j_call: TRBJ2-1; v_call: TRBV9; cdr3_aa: CASSAVSGGPYNEQFF
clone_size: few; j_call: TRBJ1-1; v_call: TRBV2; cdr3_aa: CARGTATVNTEAFF
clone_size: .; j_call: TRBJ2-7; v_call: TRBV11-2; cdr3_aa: CASSFSTDEQYF
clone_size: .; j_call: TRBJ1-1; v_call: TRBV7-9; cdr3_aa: CASSLGRTEAFF
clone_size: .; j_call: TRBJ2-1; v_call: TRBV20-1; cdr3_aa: CSARETSGSQLYNEQFF
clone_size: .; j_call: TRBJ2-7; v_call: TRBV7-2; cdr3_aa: CASSFLRDSSYEQYF
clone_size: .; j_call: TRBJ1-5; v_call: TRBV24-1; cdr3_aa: CATSATDRFNQPQHF
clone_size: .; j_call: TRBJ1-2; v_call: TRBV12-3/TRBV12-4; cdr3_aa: CASSLDSAVGTGPLGYTF
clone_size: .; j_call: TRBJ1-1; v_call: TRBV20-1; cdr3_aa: CSARDSSGGGYTEAFF
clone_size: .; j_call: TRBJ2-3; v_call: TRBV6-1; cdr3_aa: CASNSGGAGADTQYF
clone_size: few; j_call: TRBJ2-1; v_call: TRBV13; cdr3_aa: CASSELAVPYNEQFF
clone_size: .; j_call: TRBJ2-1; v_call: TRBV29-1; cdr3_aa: CSVDLAGQGNEQFF
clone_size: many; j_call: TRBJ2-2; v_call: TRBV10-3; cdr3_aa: CAISESRLVVPTGELFF
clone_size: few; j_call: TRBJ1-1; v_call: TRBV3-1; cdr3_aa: CASSQVGTIEAFF
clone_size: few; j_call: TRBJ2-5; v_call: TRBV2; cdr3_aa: CASSGTSWETQYF
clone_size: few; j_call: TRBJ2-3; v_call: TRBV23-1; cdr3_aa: CASSQRLAGGTDTQYF
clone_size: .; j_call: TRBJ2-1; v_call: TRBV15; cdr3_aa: CATSRRLREMRQGARNEQFF
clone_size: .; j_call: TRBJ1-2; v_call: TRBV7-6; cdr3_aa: CASSKNRGSNYGYTF
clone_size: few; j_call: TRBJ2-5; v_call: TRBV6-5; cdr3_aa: CASSYFVGSQETQYF
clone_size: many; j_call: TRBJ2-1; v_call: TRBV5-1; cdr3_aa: CASSLEGQGVDEQFF
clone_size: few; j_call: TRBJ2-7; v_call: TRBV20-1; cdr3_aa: CSAREDRGTYEQYF
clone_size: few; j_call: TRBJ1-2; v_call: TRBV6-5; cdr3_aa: CASSSRDPSSRYTF
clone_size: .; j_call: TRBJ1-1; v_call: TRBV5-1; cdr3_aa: CASSLAGGLVAFF
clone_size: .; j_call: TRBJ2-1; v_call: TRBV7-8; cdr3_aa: CASSLYAGALYEQFF
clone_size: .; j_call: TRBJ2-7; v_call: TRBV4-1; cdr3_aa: CASSPIKGQDSYEQYF
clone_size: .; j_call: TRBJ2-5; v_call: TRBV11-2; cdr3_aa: CASSSRLGWAGAEETQYF
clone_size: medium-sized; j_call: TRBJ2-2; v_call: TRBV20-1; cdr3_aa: CSARDGRENGELFF
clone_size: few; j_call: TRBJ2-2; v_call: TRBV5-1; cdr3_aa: CASLSNTGELFF
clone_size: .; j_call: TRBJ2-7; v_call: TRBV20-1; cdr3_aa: CSALGLAGRFYEQYF
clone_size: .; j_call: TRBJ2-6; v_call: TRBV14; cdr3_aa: CASSRDSAIINSGANVLTF
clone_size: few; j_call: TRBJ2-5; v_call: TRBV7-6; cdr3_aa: CASSLAGPPPETQYF
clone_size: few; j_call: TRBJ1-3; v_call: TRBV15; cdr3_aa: CATSRDRYSGNTIYF
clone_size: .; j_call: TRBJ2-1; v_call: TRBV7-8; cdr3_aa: CARYREEEQFF
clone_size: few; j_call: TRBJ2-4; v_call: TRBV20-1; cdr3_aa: CSAERRQGGAKNIQYF
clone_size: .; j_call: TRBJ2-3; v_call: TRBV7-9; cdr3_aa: CASSSAPGTGRGTDTQYF
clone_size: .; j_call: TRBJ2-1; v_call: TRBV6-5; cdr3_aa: CASSKRGRGNEQFF
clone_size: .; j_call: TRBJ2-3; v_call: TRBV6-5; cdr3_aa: CASSYVNTQYF
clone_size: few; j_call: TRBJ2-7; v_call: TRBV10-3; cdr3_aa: CAAGTGGTYEQYF
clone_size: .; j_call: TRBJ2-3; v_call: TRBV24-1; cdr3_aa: CATSGAGVVDTQYF
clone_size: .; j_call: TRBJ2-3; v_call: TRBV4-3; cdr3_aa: CASTSGRYSTDTQYF
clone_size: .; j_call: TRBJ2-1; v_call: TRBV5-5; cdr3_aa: CASSLPGNEQFF
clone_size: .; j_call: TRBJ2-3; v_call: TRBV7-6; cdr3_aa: CASNDGGELGDTQYF
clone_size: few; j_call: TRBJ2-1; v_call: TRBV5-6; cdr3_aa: CASSLGAGDPLYNEQFF
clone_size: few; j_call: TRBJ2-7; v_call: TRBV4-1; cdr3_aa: CASSQDSGNYEQYF
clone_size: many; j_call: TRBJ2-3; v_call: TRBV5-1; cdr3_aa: CASSLYPSGSGLTDTQYF
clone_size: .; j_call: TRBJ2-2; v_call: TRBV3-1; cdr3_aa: CASSQEGGGPPLELFF